The 24 T cell receptor beta chains below all came from one sample that was sequenced in a study of neurological immune-mediated disorders. The time point: longitudinal time-point 2. MiXCR, applied by TCRdb to the 5' RACE reads, yields one record per CDR3 protein. Here the sample spans tens of thousands of distinct CDR3 sequences, about 12% being singletons. The sample comprised PBMCs. These receptors were collected from a female donor with HTLV-1-associated myelopathy (HAM/TSP).

This clonotype was observed at least ten times. This chain joins TRBV10-3 and TRBJ1-3, with 9 bases lining up with TRBD1. In germline, CDR1 is ENHRY, CDR2 SYGVKD. This CDR3 comprises 15 residues. Unmatched junction bases numbered 3, after V lost 6 bases and J lost 0 bases. CDR3 nucleotides: TGTGCCATCAGCAGACAGGGGGACTCTGGAAACACCATATATTTT. This codes for CAISRQGDSGNTIYF.

This clonotype was recorded many times. This rearrangement joins TRBV29-1 to TRBJ1-5; tentatively, D is TRBD1 (5 bases). CDR3 size: 14 residues. Trimming removed 4 bases at V and 4 bases at J, with 14 bases between. The V gene's germline CDR1 is SQVTM and CDR2 ANQGSEA. The DNA of the CDR3 is TGCAGCGTTGCTGGGCCAGGGCTGAATCAGCCCCAGCATTTT. Translated: CSVAGPGLNQPQHF.

This clonotype was detected many times. V gene TRBV5-6 combines with J gene TRBJ2-7; 9 bases match TRBD1. The V gene end was trimmed by 4 bases and the J gene end by 2 bases; junction bases not matched to a gene: 1. This CDR3 has 13 amino acids. The germline CDR1 and CDR2 sequences are SGHDT and YYEEEE. Here the CDR3 reads CASSRDRAYEQYF. As DNA, the CDR3 is TGTGCCAGCAGCCGGGACAGGGCCTACGAGCAGTACTTC.

This clonotype was counted many times. J is TRBJ2-1 and V is TRBV20-1; D gene unclear. Deletions cut 6 bases from V and 0 bases from J, with 12 bases between. Per germline, CDR1 DFQATT and CDR2 SNEGSKA (reference sequence). The CDR3 totals 14 residues. The CDR3 loop is CSALLEVSYNEQFF. The CDR3 DNA reads as TGCAGTGCCCTCCTGGAAGTCTCCTACAATGAGCAGTTCTTC.

This clonotype was detected ten times or more. This sequence joins TRBV12-3 or TRBV12-4 and TRBJ2-3; D ambiguous. This CDR3 comprises 12 residues. The germline V and J ends were trimmed by 6 bases and 6 bases, with 10 bases remaining between them. CDR3 in amino acids: CASSLSEDTQYF. CDR3 coding DNA: TGTGCCAGCAGCCTGTCTGAGGATACGCAGTATTTT.

This clonotype has at least ten counts. The chain links TRBV7-9 to TRBJ2-7, with 8 bases fitting TRBD2. Germline V lookup: CDR1 SEHNR, CDR2 FQNEAQ (reference sequence). The CDR3 spans 15 residues. Losses at the gene ends were 5 bases for V and 0 bases for J; bases not matched to a gene: 6. CDR3 sequence: CASSPTGTSSYEQYF. For the CDR3, the DNA is TGTGCCAGCAGCCCAACAGGGACTAGCTCCTACGAGCAGTACTTC.

This clonotype has ten or more counts. The chain joins TRBV7-2 to TRBJ2-2; either TRBD1 or TRBD2 may fit D (5 bases each). V dropped 5 bases and J dropped 6 bases, with 10 bases sitting between them. This CDR3 comprises 13 residues. Germline CDR1 SGHTA, CDR2 FQGNSA. The CDR3 nucleotides read TGTGCCAGCAGCAGGGACGGGGCCGGGGAGCTGTTTTTT. Encoded protein: CASSRDGAGELFF.

This clonotype was counted ten times or more. In nucleotides, the CDR3 is TGCAGTGCTAGAGAGTGGGGTAGGGGGAATCAGCCCCAGCATTTT. As protein: CSAREWGRGNQPQHF. V gene TRBV20-1 combines with J gene TRBJ1-5, with D possibly matching TRBD1 (6 bases). Germline V gene sequence: CDR1 DFQATT, CDR2 SNEGSKA (reference sequence). V gave up 0 bases and J gave up 4 bases, with 13 bases separating them. The CDR3 has 15 residues.

This clonotype occurred many times. This sequence joins TRBV28 and TRBJ2-7; maybe TRBD1 (6 bases). The CDR3 sequence is 11 residues long. Looked up from germline, CDR1 is MDHEN and CDR2 is SYDVKM. Trimming took 7 bases from V and 4 from J, leaving 8 bases between them. The CDR3 loop is CASIQGYEQYF. CDR3 in DNA: TGTGCCAGCATTCAGGGGTACGAGCAGTACTTC.

The chain joins TRBV6-5 to TRBJ2-7; the D gene is possibly TRBD2 (7 bases). Trimming shortened V by 10 bases and J by 2 bases, and 15 bases separated the two germline ends. CDR1 is MNHEY, CDR2 SVGAGI, per germline. This CDR3 region has 13 residues. The CDR3 DNA is TGTGCCACCGAGGGGGGGGCCCCCTACGAGCAGTACTTC. Amino acids: CATEGGAPYEQYF.

Many counts were recorded for this clonotype. The chain carries TRBV12-3 or TRBV12-4 and TRBJ2-7; perhaps TRBD2 as D (6 bases). V was clipped by 1 base and J by 2 bases, with 15 bases between them. The CDR3 consists of 16 residues. CDR3 sequence (DNA): TGTGCCAGCAGTTTAGGAGGAGGGCAGGGCCCCTACGAGCAGTACTTC. This codes for CASSLGGGQGPYEQYF.

There are many counts of this clonotype. V gene TRBV27 combines with J gene TRBJ1-5; D is undetermined. Germline V gene lookup returns CDR1 MNHEY and CDR2 SMNVEV (reference sequence). Trimming took 8 bases from V and 3 from J, leaving 17 bases between them. CDR3 length equals 15 residues. The CDR3 region is CASWGAANVNQPQHF. CDR3 bases: TGTGCCAGCTGGGGTGCAGCCAATGTCAATCAGCCCCAGCATTTT.

This clonotype was seen repeatedly, ten times or more. The chain combines TRBV5-1 with TRBJ2-5; 7 nucleotides agree with TRBD2. V lost 3 bases and J lost 4; bases outside the gene matches: 9. The CDR3 totals 15 residues. In germline, CDR1 is SGHRS, CDR2 YFSETQ. CDR3 bases: TGCGCCAGCAGCTCAACTAGCCCGGGGGGAGAGACCCAGTACTTC. Translated, it gives CASSSTSPGGETQYF.

This clonotype was seen many times. DNA for the CDR3: TGCCACAGCGGGGGGGCCGTCACAGATACGCAGTATTTT. It is translated as CHSGGAVTDTQYF. The V call is TRBV20-1, the J call TRBJ2-3; TRBD2 matches at 10 bases. The CDR3 loop spans 13 amino acids. Germline V CDR1 and CDR2: DFQATT, SNEGSKA (reference sequence).

This clonotype was recorded many times. This chain connects TRBV6-5 to TRBJ1-1; TRBD1 matches at 9 bases. The ends lost 7 bases at V and 5 bases at J; junction bases unmatched: 11. Germline lookup yields CDR1 MNHEY and CDR2 SVGAGI. This CDR3 contains 15 residues. The CDR3: CASTPPGQGRTEAFF. The CDR3 region has the DNA TGTGCCAGCACCCCCCCCGGACAGGGGCGAACTGAAGCTTTCTTT.

This clonotype has at least ten counts. This chain uses TRBV9 with TRBJ2-3, with a possible D match to TRBD2 (6 bases). Trimming stripped 1 base from V and 0 bases from J, with 12 bases between. CDR1 is SGDLS, CDR2 YYNGEE, per germline. The CDR3 extends over 16 amino acids. The CDR3 spells CASSVTAGTSTDTQYF. The DNA for the CDR3 is TGTGCCAGCAGCGTAACCGCGGGGACCAGCACAGATACGCAGTATTTT.

This clonotype has at least ten counts. This chain joins TRBV5-1 and TRBJ2-3, with D tentatively TRBD2 (5 bases). V was trimmed by 4 bases and J by 7 bases, leaving 19 bases between them. The CDR3 is made up of 15 amino acids. In germline, CDR1 is SGHRS, CDR2 YFSETQ. The CDR3 region is CASSPQREVTNTQYF. Here the CDR3 DNA reads TGCGCCAGCAGCCCCCAGAGGGAAGTAACGAATACGCAGTATTTT.

There are many counts of this clonotype. This chain links TRBV2 with TRBJ2-1, with D possibly being TRBD2 (6 bases). This CDR3 comprises 16 residues. Germline lookup yields CDR1 SNHLY and CDR2 FYNNEI. Trimming left V 5 bases short and J 0 bases short, with 14 bases between. CDR3 sequence: CASSPGTHSSYNEQFF. The CDR3 nucleotides read TGTGCCAGCAGTCCCGGGACTCATAGCTCCTACAATGAGCAGTTCTTC.

This clonotype has a count of ten or more. V gene TRBV9 combines with J gene TRBJ2-5, with a possible D match to TRBD1 (6 bases). Germline values: CDR1 SGDLS, CDR2 YYNGEE. This CDR3 has 15 residues. The ends were cut back, 0 bases at V and 3 bases at J, with 12 bases in the middle. In nucleotides, the CDR3 is TGTGCCAGCAGCGTAGAAAAGTACAGGGAAGAGACCCAGTACTTC. This sequence encodes CASSVEKYREETQYF. The entire variable domain, with the rest obtained from reference TRBV9 and TRBJ2-5, is as follows: DSGVTQTPKHLITATGQRVTLRCSPRSGDLSVYWYQQSLDQGLQFLIQYYNGEERAKGNILERFSAQQFPDLHSELNLSSLELGDSALYFCASSVEKYREETQYFGPGTRLLVL.

J is TRBJ2-1 and V is TRBV10-3; 9 positions agree with TRBD2. The ends lost 7 bases at V and 6 bases at J; junction bases unmatched: 7. The germline V gene encodes CDR1 ENHRY and CDR2 SYGVKD. This CDR3 is 14 amino acids long. CDR3 coding DNA: TGTGCCATCAATTGGCGGGGGGGAGGCAATGAGCAGTTCTTC. This gives the protein CAINWRGGGNEQFF.

This clonotype was counted ten times or more. The V gene is TRBV5-1, the J gene TRBJ2-1; 12 bases are a match to TRBD2. This CDR3 contains 14 residues. Germline trimming cut 4 bases from V and 8 bases from J; bases unmatched to any gene: 4. Per the germline V gene, CDR1 is SGHRS and CDR2 is YFSETQ. CDR3 in amino acids: CASSTGLAGHEQFF. As DNA, the CDR3 is TGCGCCAGCAGCACGGGACTAGCGGGCCATGAGCAGTTCTTC. Based on the CDR3 plus reference TRBV5-1 and TRBJ2-1, the full variable domain is KAGVTQTPRYLIKTRGQQVTLSCSPISGHRSVSWYQQTPGQGLQFLFEYFSETQRNKGNFPGRFSGRQFSNSRSEMNVSTLELGDSALYLCASSTGLAGHEQFFGPGTRLTVL.

As concerns this clonotype: A read error may account for a junction end that differs from germline. The chain joins TRBV4-1 to TRBJ2-5; D unclear. There are 15 residues in the CDR3. The germline gives CDR1 MGHRA, CDR2 YSYEKL. CDR3 sequence reads: CASSRVQRIEEIQYF. CDR3 DNA: TGCGCCAGCAGCAGGGTACAGAGAATCGAAGAGATCCAGTACTTC.

This clonotype was counted many times. The chain joins TRBV5-1 to TRBJ2-5, with 8 bases that match TRBD1. CDR1 SGHRS and CDR2 YFSETQ come from the germline V gene. This CDR3 contains 14 residues. Trimming at V came to 7 bases and at J to 5 bases, leaving 10 bases not matched to a gene. The CDR3 loop is CASGRQGLGETQYF. The CDR3 DNA is TGCGCCAGCGGGAGACAGGGGCTTGGGGAGACCCAGTACTTC.

The sample holds many counts of this clonotype. The chain joins TRBV28 to TRBJ2-1, with D perhaps assigned TRBD1 or TRBD2 (5 bases each). The CDR3 extends over 15 amino acids. The germline gives CDR1 MDHEN, CDR2 SYDVKM. Deletions cut 6 bases from V and 2 bases from J, with 14 bases between. The CDR3 DNA reads TGTGCCAGCAGAGAGGGACCCCAACCCTACAATGAGCAGTTCTTC. Residues: CASREGPQPYNEQFF.